One sample yielded the 2 T cell receptor beta chains listed below, sequenced in a study of Graves' ophthalmopathy and Graves' hyperthyroidism (dated 2018 in TCRdb). TCRdb records Illumina HiSeq 2000 as the sequencer. TCR beta CDR3 regions were amplified from RNA transcripts for repertoire sequencing. The first round was an RT-PCR using HTBI primers with the Qiagen OneStep RT-PCR kit, and this first round was followed by a second-round multiplex PCR, then size selection and purification. The raw public data were reprocessed by TCRdb itself: fastp quality trimming at Q25, MiXCR clonotype calling, in-frame beta chains only. CDR3 protein duplicates are merged, each entry listing the most common genes and DNA. The sample data list 400,000 or so distinct CDR3 sequences, and 15% of these were observed just once. Around 7% of the sample is in the top ten clones. Sequenced material: peripheral blood. These receptors were obtained from a woman younger than 30 with stable Graves' hyperthyroidism. Donor details come from another sample of the same person, matched by shared clones.

With regard to this clonotype: Since a much larger clone is just one base distant, this may be a read error. As the CDR3 is not closed by the conserved phenylalanine or tryptophan, this likely results from a read error. This sequence joins TRBV6-5 and TRBJ1-2, with D perhaps TRBD1 (5 bases). The CDR3 spans 16 residues. V was trimmed by 0 bases and J by 6 bases, leaving 17 bases between them. Germline loops: CDR1 MNHEY, CDR2 SVGAGI. In DNA form, the CDR3 reads TGTGCCAGCAGTTACTCCACAGGAGGGGTGAGGCATGGCTACACCCTC. It translates to CASSYSTGGVRHGYTL.

Only a few counts were recorded for this clonotype. V usage is TRBV6-1 and J usage is TRBJ1-5, with TRBD1 matching 8 bases. The CDR3 extends over 16 amino acids. The V segment lost 6 bases and the J segment 3 bases; nucleotides outside the gene matches: 10. Germline V gives CDR1 MNHNS, CDR2 SASEGT. In DNA form, the CDR3 reads TGTGCCAGCAGGGCTAGGACAGGGAGCACCAATCAGCCCCAGCATTTT. This encodes CASRARTGSTNQPQHF.